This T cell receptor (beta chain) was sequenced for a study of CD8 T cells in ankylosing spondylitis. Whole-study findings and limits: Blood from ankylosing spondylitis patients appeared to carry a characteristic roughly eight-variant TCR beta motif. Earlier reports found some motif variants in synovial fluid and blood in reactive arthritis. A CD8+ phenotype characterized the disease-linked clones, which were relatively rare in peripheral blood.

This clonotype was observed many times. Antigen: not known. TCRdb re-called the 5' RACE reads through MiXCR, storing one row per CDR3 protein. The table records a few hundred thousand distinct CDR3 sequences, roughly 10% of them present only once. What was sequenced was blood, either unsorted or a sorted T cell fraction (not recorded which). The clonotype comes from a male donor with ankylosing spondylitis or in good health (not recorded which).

CDR3 nucleotide sequence: TGCAGTGCTAGAAATGTAGCGGGGGGGAGCTCCTACGAGCAGTACTTC. It specifies CSARNVAGGSSYEQYF. The chain employs TRBV20-1 and TRBJ2-7, with 11 bases fitting TRBD2. V was clipped by 2 bases and J by 0 bases; unmatched bases: 6. The CDR3 runs to 16 residues. In germline, CDR1 is DFQATT, CDR2 SNEGSKA (reference sequence).